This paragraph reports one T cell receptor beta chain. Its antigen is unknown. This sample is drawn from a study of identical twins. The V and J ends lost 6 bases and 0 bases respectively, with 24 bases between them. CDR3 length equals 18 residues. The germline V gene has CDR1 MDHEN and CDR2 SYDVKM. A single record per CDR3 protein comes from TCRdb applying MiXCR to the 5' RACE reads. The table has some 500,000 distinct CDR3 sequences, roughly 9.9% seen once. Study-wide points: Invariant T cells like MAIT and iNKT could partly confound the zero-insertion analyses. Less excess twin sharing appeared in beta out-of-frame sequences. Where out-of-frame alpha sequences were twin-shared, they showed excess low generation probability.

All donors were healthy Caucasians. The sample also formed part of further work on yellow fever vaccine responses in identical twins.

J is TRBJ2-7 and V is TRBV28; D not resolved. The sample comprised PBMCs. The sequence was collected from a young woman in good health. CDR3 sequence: CASSFPPSGSLFSYEQYF. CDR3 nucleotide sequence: TGTGCCAGCAGCTTCCCCCCGTCGGGCTCCCTTTTCTCCTACGAGCAGTACTTC.